This T cell receptor beta chain emerged from a study of radiotherapy plus CTLA-4 blockade in lung cancer. V dropped 8 bases and J dropped 0; count of bases not matched to a gene: 8. Germline-derived CDR1 and CDR2 are MNHEY and SVGAGI. CDR3 length: 15 residues. Clones were sequenced by immunoSEQ multiplex PCR, and TCRdb holds only the in-frame ones, with some missing. The sample includes 55,000 to 80,000 clones, 78% of them seen just once. In this sample, this clone turned up once. The receptor's source is a human donor with non-small cell lung cancer who had a complete response to radiotherapy plus ipilimumab. Here the sequenced sample was peripheral blood, taken from a patient treated with radiotherapy plus ipilimumab. The genes are TRBV6-5 and TRBJ1-1, with 8 positions matching TRBD1. CDR3 protein: CASVRTGIMNTEAFF. In DNA, the CDR3 is TGTGCCAGCGTTAGGACAGGGATCATGAACACTGAAGCTTTCTTT.